The 21 T cell receptor beta chains below all came from one sample that was sequenced in a study of blood T cell repertoires in COVID-19. Assay used: immunoSEQ multiplex PCR; TCRdb lists only in-frame clones, some missing. The table has roughly 230,000 clones, more than 65% seen once. The sequenced sample was peripheral blood. The receptors were gathered from a man between 50 and 59 years old with active or convalescent COVID-19.

The V and J genes are TRBV10-3 and TRBJ2-7; 15 bases fit TRBD2. CDR3 length equals 16 residues. Germline lookup yields CDR1 ENHRY and CDR2 SYGVKD. V lost 2 bases to trimming and J lost 6 bases; unmatched junction nucleotides: 5. CDR3 in DNA: TGTGCCATCAGTGAGGGACTAGCGGGGGGGCCCGGCGAGCAGTACTTC. Protein: CAISEGLAGGPGEQYF.

This chain links TRBV19 with TRBJ1-5; D uncertain. The CDR3 sequence is 16 residues long. Germline CDR1 reads LNHDA; CDR2 reads SQIVND (reference sequence). The V end lost 0 bases, the J end lost 7 bases, and 16 bases lay between the germline ends. DNA for the CDR3: TGTGCCAGTAGTATAGATCGGGTAATTGGTCGGCAGCCCCAGCATTTT. Translated, it gives CASSIDRVIGRQPQHF. Combining the CDR3 with reference TRBV19 and TRBJ1-5 gives the whole variable domain DGGITQSPKYLFRKEGQNVTLSCEQNLNHDAMYWYRQDPGQGLRLIYYSQIVNDFQKGDIAEGYSVSREKKESFPLTVTSAQKNPTAFYLCASSIDRVIGRQPQHFGDGTRLSIL.

Concerning this clone itself: The same CDR3 is also encoded by other DNA sequences in this sample. The J gene is TRBJ2-2, the V gene TRBV30, with unresolved D. This CDR3 contains 14 residues. V lost 1 base and J 0 bases, leaving 6 bases between the germline ends. The germline V gene encodes CDR1 GTSNPN and CDR2 SVGIG (reference sequence). The DNA of the CDR3 is TGTGCCTGGAGTGGGCAGGCGAACACCGGGGAGCTGTTTTTT. Translation gives CAWSGQANTGELFF.

The CDR3 nucleotides are TGTGCCAGCAGCCTCGAGGGAGAGACCCAGTACTTC. It codes for CASSLEGETQYF. The chain joins TRBV9 to TRBJ2-5; weak D call: TRBD2 (5 bases). Germline V gives CDR1 SGDLS, CDR2 YYNGEE. The V gene lost 4 bases and the J gene lost 4 bases, with 8 bases spanning the gap. The CDR3 spans 12 residues.

This clone showed up just once. V is TRBV12-3 or TRBV12-4 and J is TRBJ1-1, with a weak D call TRBD1 (5 bases). Trimming removed 5 bases at V and 7 bases at J, with 14 bases between. The CDR3 has 13 residues. In DNA, the CDR3 is TGTGCCAGCAGTCTATACGGGGGTGGTGAAGCTTTCTTT. This sequence encodes CASSLYGGGEAFF.

This chain links TRBV6-5 with TRBJ2-5, with a weak D call TRBD1 (5 bases). CDR3 length: 15 residues. CDR1 is MNHEY and CDR2 is SVGAGI in the germline V gene. Trimming left V 6 bases short and J 4 bases short, with 18 bases between. The chain's CDR3 is CASRTPGMGPETQYF. CDR3 DNA: TGTGCCAGCAGAACCCCGGGCATGGGGCCAGAGACCCAGTACTTC.

This CDR3 is CASSETANFINEKLFF. The DNA for the CDR3 is TGTGCCAGTAGTGAGACAGCAAATTTTATTAATGAAAAACTGTTTTTT. The chain recombines TRBV19 with TRBJ1-4; TRBD1 is a possible D gene (5 bases). CDR1 and CDR2 from the germline V gene are LNHDA and SQIVND (reference sequence). The ends were cut back, 5 bases at V and 4 bases at J, with 17 bases in the middle. CDR3 length equals 16 residues.

The J gene is TRBJ2-5, the V gene TRBV24-1; D unclear. Germline CDR1 is KGHDR and CDR2 is SFDVKD. Trimming left V 9 bases short and J 5 bases short, with 6 bases between. The CDR3 is made up of 10 amino acids. In nucleotides, the CDR3 is TGTGCCACCCTCGAGGAGACCCAGTACTTC. Translation gives CATLEETQYF.

The rearrangement joins TRBV18 to TRBJ2-3, with 9 bases lining up with TRBD2. J gave up 5 bases and V 1 base, and 7 bases lay outside the gene matches. Germline V CDR1 and CDR2: KGHSH, LQKENI. The CDR3 sequence is 16 residues long. The CDR3 nucleotides read TGTGCCAGCTCACCACGCGCTAGCGGGGAGGGAGATACGCAGTATTTT. Its translation: CASSPRASGEGDTQYF.

The chain carries TRBV9 and TRBJ2-3, with 12 bases aligning to TRBD2. Germline values: CDR1 SGDLS, CDR2 YYNGEE. The trim removed 0 bases at V and 6 bases at J, leaving 8 bases unmatched. The CDR3 runs 17 residues. CDR3 amino acids: CASSVGSSGGAADTQYF. Written as DNA, the CDR3 is TGTGCCAGCAGCGTAGGTTCTAGCGGGGGGGCTGCGGATACGCAGTATTTT.

The chain links TRBV15 to TRBJ2-5; no clear D. CDR1 is LNHNV and CDR2 is YYDKDF in the germline V gene (reference sequence). The CDR3 covers 16 residues. The V end lost 3 bases, the J end lost 2 bases, and 16 bases lay between the germline ends. The DNA of the CDR3 is TGTGCCACCAGCAGCCCGCCAGGTTCGAAGCAAGAGACCCAGTACTTC. This sequence encodes CATSSPPGSKQETQYF.

The chain carries TRBV19 and TRBJ1-2; D is possibly TRBD1 (5 bases). Germline lookup yields CDR1 LNHDA and CDR2 SQIVND (reference sequence). The CDR3 runs to 14 residues. Between the trimmed V and J ends, which lost 4 bases and 4 bases, there was a span of 13 bases. The CDR3 region has the DNA TGTGCCAGTAGTACCAATGGCAGGGCCTATGGCTACACCTTC. It specifies CASSTNGRAYGYTF.

The gene calls are TRBV5-1 and TRBJ2-1, with 12 bases matching TRBD1. Per the germline V gene, CDR1 is SGHRS and CDR2 is YFSETQ. The V and J ends lost 4 bases and 5 bases, in that order; junction bases with no gene match: 7. There are 16 residues in the CDR3. The CDR3 sequence: CASSLTGQGAHNEQFF. The CDR3 DNA reads TGCGCCAGCAGCCTGACGGGACAGGGGGCCCACAATGAGCAGTTCTTC.

Note on this clone: A junction end diverges from the germline sequence, so it may reflect a read error. This chain connects TRBV9 to TRBJ2-2, with TRBD2 matching 9 bases. This CDR3 is built from 19 residues. Germline CDR1 SGDLS, CDR2 YYNGEE. CDR3 loop: CARSVDFPRGGFYTGELFF. CDR3 nucleotide sequence: TGTGCCCGCAGCGTAGATTTCCCGCGGGGGGGGTTCTACACCGGGGAGCTGTTTTTT.

V is TRBV12-3 or TRBV12-4 and J is TRBJ2-1; tentative D call: TRBD1 (5 bases). V shed 5 bases and J shed 8 bases, with 13 bases lying between them. The CDR3 is made up of 13 amino acids. The CDR3 spells CASSRQGGHEQFF. The CDR3 bases are TGTGCCAGCAGTCGCCAGGGTGGCCATGAGCAGTTCTTC.

The rearrangement links TRBV4-1 to TRBJ2-5, with D maybe TRBD2 (5 bases). The CDR3 is 13 residues long. Trimming removed 1 base at V and 5 bases at J, with 8 bases between. Germline CDR1 and CDR2: MGHRA and YSYEKL. In nucleotides, the CDR3 is TGCGCCAGCAGCCAAGGAGGGCTGGAGACCCAGTACTTC. Translating gives CASSQGGLETQYF.

This chain uses TRBV11-2 with TRBJ2-7, with TRBD1 matching 7 bases. Germline-derived CDR1 and CDR2 are SGHAT and FQNNGV. This CDR3 comprises 14 residues. V dropped 1 base and J dropped 4; count of bases not matched to a gene: 4. The CDR3 region has the DNA TGTGCCAGCAGCTTAGGGCAGGGGGTATACGAGCAGTACTTC. Its protein is CASSLGQGVYEQYF. Full variable domain (rest looked up from reference TRBV11-2 and TRBJ2-7): EAGVAQSPRYKIIEKRQSVAFWCNPISGHATLYWYQQILGQGPKLLIQFQNNGVVDDSQLPKDRFSAERLKGVDSTLKIQPAKLEDSAVYLCASSLGQGVYEQYFGPGTRLTVT.

CDR3 protein: CASSPQGAVDYEQYF. The CDR3 nucleotides are TGTGCCAGCAGCCCTCAGGGGGCGGTTGATTACGAGCAGTACTTC. The chain has TRBV7-8 and TRBJ2-7; 8 positions agree with TRBD1. CDR3 length: 15 residues. CDR1 and CDR2 from the germline V gene are SGHVS and FQNEAQ. V was clipped by 5 bases and J by 4 bases; unmatched bases: 10.

The V and J genes are TRBV6-5 and TRBJ2-3, with TRBD2 identical over 8 bases. V dropped 2 bases and J dropped 1; count of bases not matched to a gene: 2. Germline CDR1 MNHEY, CDR2 SVGAGI. This CDR3 region has 15 residues. CDR3 in amino acids: CASSYGAGGTDTQYF. CDR3 sequence (DNA): TGTGCCAGCAGTTACGGAGCGGGGGGCACAGATACGCAGTATTTT.

The CDR3 here is CASSGTGKGANYGYTF. The DNA for the CDR3 is TGTGCCAGCAGCGGGACAGGGAAAGGGGCTAACTATGGCTACACCTTC. The chain links TRBV9 to TRBJ1-2; TRBD1 aligns across 8 bases. Trimming removed 3 bases from V and 0 bases from J; junction bases left unmatched: 7. The CDR3 loop spans 16 amino acids. Germline V gives CDR1 SGDLS, CDR2 YYNGEE.

This clone was seen a few times. The chain combines TRBV5-5 with TRBJ2-7, with TRBD2 matching 7 bases. Germline values: CDR1 SGHKS, CDR2 YYEKEE (reference sequence). The CDR3 runs 14 residues. V lost 3 bases and J lost 3; bases outside the gene matches: 6. The CDR3 sequence is CASSSGTTHYEQYF. The CDR3 DNA reads TGTGCCAGCAGCTCCGGGACTACACACTACGAGCAGTACTTC. Filled out from reference TRBV5-5 and TRBJ2-7, the complete variable domain reads DAGVTQSPTHLIKTRGQQVTLRCSPISGHKSVSWYQQVLGQGPQFIFQYYEKEERGRGNFPDRFSARQFPNYSSELNVNALLLGDSALYLCASSSGTTHYEQYFGPGTRLTVT.